The 26 T cell receptor beta chains below come from one sample, sequenced in a study of blood T cell repertoires in COVID-19. Libraries were prepared by immunoSEQ multiplex PCR; TCRdb keeps only in-frame clonotypes and omits some of them. The repertoire holds 250,000 to 350,000 clones, with roughly 88% as singletons. Sequencing was done on a sample of peripheral blood. These receptors originate from a human donor with COVID-19, enrolled during active disease. The donor label of this sample is uncertain.

This clone was detected once. The chain links TRBV19 to TRBJ2-1, with TRBD1 matching 11 bases. V shed 6 bases and J 6 bases; nucleotides not matched to a gene: 10. Germline CDR1 and CDR2: LNHDA and SQIVND (reference sequence). The CDR3 contains 16 residues. The CDR3 DNA reads as TGTGCCAGTAGAGGACCCGGGACAGGGGGAGGCAATGAGCAGTTCTTC. Protein product: CASRGPGTGGGNEQFF. The full variable domain, rest sourced from reference TRBV19 and TRBJ2-1, is DGGITQSPKYLFRKEGQNVTLSCEQNLNHDAMYWYRQDPGQGLRLIYYSQIVNDFQKGDIAEGYSVSREKKESFPLTVTSAQKNPTAFYLCASRGPGTGGGNEQFFGPGTRLTVL.

This clone was found once. The chain recombines TRBV28 with TRBJ1-3; D possibly corresponds to TRBD1 (6 bases). Trimming cost V 6 bases and J 0 bases, with 12 bases left between them. The germline gives CDR1 MDHEN, CDR2 SYDVKM. CDR3 length: 15 residues. The CDR3 bases are TGTGCCAGCAGCACAGGGTTCAGCTCTGGAAACACCATATATTTT. As protein: CASSTGFSSGNTIYF.

V and J are TRBV11-3 and TRBJ2-3; TRBD2 aligns across 13 bases. Germline lookup yields CDR1 SGHNT and CDR2 YENEEA. J lost 0 bases, V lost 5 bases, and 5 bases had no gene match. The CDR3 has 17 amino acids. CDR3 nucleotide sequence: TGTGCCAGCAGCCTGGGACTAGCGGGGCCTAGCACAGATACGCAGTATTTT. Translating it yields CASSLGLAGPSTDTQYF.

The V and J genes are TRBV23-1 and TRBJ1-5; D not certain. TRBV23-1 is sorted into the ORF group, with uncertain function. V shed 0 bases and J shed 5 bases, with 8 bases lying between them. This CDR3 is built from 14 residues. The CDR3 region has the DNA TGCGCCAGCAGTCAATCGGCGGGGTATCAGCCCCAGCATTTT. As protein: CASSQSAGYQPQHF.

The chain links TRBV7-9 to TRBJ1-3, with D possibly TRBD1 on 6 matching bases. The CDR3 totals 19 residues. CDR1 is SEHNR and CDR2 is FQNEAQ in the germline V gene (reference sequence). Trimming took off 2 bases at V and 0 bases at J, with 20 bases between the two ends. CDR3 loop: CASSLYRALFLSSGNTIYF. For the CDR3, the DNA is TGTGCCAGCAGCTTATACAGGGCTTTGTTTCTAAGCTCTGGAAACACCATATATTTT.

The chain joins TRBV5-1 to TRBJ1-4, with 7 nucleotides matching TRBD1. CDR1 is SGHRS and CDR2 is YFSETQ in the germline V gene. V shed 4 bases, J shed 11 bases, and the junction held 20 bases outside the gene matches. The CDR3 totals 17 residues. The CDR3: CASSPITGEDYSDKLFF. The CDR3 DNA is TGCGCCAGCAGCCCGATTACAGGGGAGGACTACTCCGACAAACTGTTTTTT. Supplemented by reference TRBV5-1 and TRBJ1-4, the full variable domain reads KAGVTQTPRYLIKTRGQQVTLSCSPISGHRSVSWYQQTPGQGLQFLFEYFSETQRNKGNFPGRFSGRQFSNSRSEMNVSTLELGDSALYLCASSPITGEDYSDKLFFGSGTQLSVL.

The sample holds one count of this clone. The rearrangement links TRBV6-5 to TRBJ2-5, with D possibly being TRBD2 (6 bases). Germline loops: CDR1 MNHEY, CDR2 SVGAGI. The CDR3 spans 12 residues. Trimming cost V 5 bases and J 5 bases, with 9 bases left between them. CDR3 sequence: CASSIRGETQYF. The CDR3 DNA is TGTGCCAGCAGTATCCGGGGGGAGACCCAGTACTTC.

The rearrangement uses TRBV5-1 and TRBJ2-2; TRBD2 agrees at 8 bases. The CDR3 is 16 residues long. The V gene end was trimmed by 4 bases and the J gene end by 1 base; junction bases not matched to a gene: 6. Germline CDR1 and CDR2: SGHRS and YFSETQ. The CDR3 sequence: CASSETGLVNTGELFF. CDR3 bases: TGCGCCAGCAGCGAGACGGGACTAGTGAACACCGGGGAGCTGTTTTTT.

The V and J genes are TRBV7-2 and TRBJ2-3; D possibly corresponds to TRBD2 (6 bases). The CDR3 loop spans 14 amino acids. Germline lookup yields CDR1 SGHTA and CDR2 FQGNSA. V lost 5 bases, J lost 6 bases, and 15 bases lay in between. In DNA form, the CDR3 reads TGTGCCAGCAGCCCTAGGGAGGCCCCCGATACGCAGTATTTT. This encodes CASSPREAPDTQYF.

J is TRBJ1-6 and V is TRBV3-1 (or the pseudogene TRBV3-2); D is uncertain. The CDR3 spans 13 residues. Trimming cost V 4 bases and J 13 bases, with 14 bases left between them. Looked up from germline, CDR1 is LGHDT and CDR2 is YNNKEL (reference sequence). The CDR3 bases are TGTGCCAGCAGCCGGGTGACGGGTGAGCCCCTCCACTTT. It specifies CASSRVTGEPLHF.

This chain links TRBV27 with TRBJ2-2; 10 positions agree with TRBD2. The V gene end was trimmed by 7 bases and the J gene end by 6 bases; junction bases not matched to a gene: 8. CDR1 is MNHEY and CDR2 is SMNVEV in the germline V gene (reference sequence). The CDR3 covers 15 residues. As DNA, the CDR3 is TGTGCCAGCAATAAGCGGGAGGGCCGATCCGGGGAGCTGTTTTTT. It specifies CASNKREGRSGELFF.

This clone appeared once. The chain combines TRBV28 with TRBJ2-2; 7 bases fit TRBD2. CDR1 is MDHEN and CDR2 is SYDVKM in the germline V gene. The CDR3 length is 12 residues. After removal of 8 bases from V and 4 bases from J, the junction contained 1 base not matched to a gene. The CDR3 region has the DNA TGTGCCAGCGGGAGGGCCACCGGGGAGCTGTTTTTT. Amino acids: CASGRATGELFF.

V gene TRBV29-1 combines with J gene TRBJ2-3; 9 positions match TRBD2. Germline trimming cut 3 bases from V and 1 base from J; bases unmatched to any gene: 5. The germline CDR1 and CDR2 sequences are SQVTM and ANQGSEA. This CDR3 is 15 amino acids long. In nucleotides, the CDR3 is TGCAGCGTTGACCATAGCGGGAGAGGCACAGATACGCAGTATTTT. Protein product: CSVDHSGRGTDTQYF.

The V gene is TRBV7-8, the J gene TRBJ2-7, with unresolved D. CDR3 length: 15 amino acids. Germline CDR1 and CDR2: SGHVS and FQNEAQ. V was shortened by 1 base and J by 2 bases, with 12 bases between the two germline ends. The CDR3 sequence is CASSLDSQPAYEQYF. In DNA, the CDR3 is TGTGCCAGCAGCTTAGACAGCCAGCCCGCCTACGAGCAGTACTTC.

The V and J genes are TRBV2 and TRBJ1-1; D gene uncertain. This CDR3 contains 13 residues. CDR1 is SNHLY and CDR2 is FYNNEI in the germline V gene. V shed 6 bases and J shed 0 bases, with 8 bases lying between them. The CDR3: CASRAEMNTEAFF. The DNA for the CDR3 is TGTGCCAGCAGGGCGGAGATGAACACTGAAGCTTTCTTT.

The chain employs TRBV7-6 and TRBJ2-7; TRBD1 matches 8 bases. CDR3 length: 15 residues. After removal of 5 bases from V and 2 bases from J, the junction contained 8 bases not matched to a gene. Germline CDR1 reads SGHVS; CDR2 reads FNYEAQ. The CDR3, as DNA: TGTGCCAGCAGCGACGGACAGGGTGTTCCCTACGAGCAGTACTTC. Protein product: CASSDGQGVPYEQYF.

V gene TRBV30 combines with J gene TRBJ2-7; 9 bases are shared with TRBD1. Germline V gene sequence: CDR1 GTSNPN, CDR2 SVGIG (reference sequence). The ends lost 5 bases at V and 2 bases at J; junction bases unmatched: 4. This CDR3 has 13 amino acids. The CDR3 DNA is TGTGCCTGGGGGGGGACAGGGACCTACGAGCAGTACTTC. Translated, it gives CAWGGTGTYEQYF.

The J gene is TRBJ2-3, the V gene TRBV27; D is possibly TRBD1 (6 bases). The V end lost 3 bases, the J end lost 2 bases, and 12 bases lay between the germline ends. Germline CDR1 reads MNHEY; CDR2 reads SMNVEV (reference sequence). This CDR3 is 15 amino acids long. CDR3 protein: CASSFEQGDTDTQYF. The CDR3 bases are TGTGCCAGCAGTTTCGAACAGGGTGACACAGATACGCAGTATTTT.

The rearrangement uses TRBV4-1 and TRBJ1-4, with D uncertain. Trimming cost V 2 bases and J 5 bases, with 6 bases left between them. The length of the CDR3 is 13 residues. Germline loops: CDR1 MGHRA, CDR2 YSYEKL. The DNA of the CDR3 is TGCGCCAGCAGCCAATATCTAAATGAAAAACTGTTTTTT. Residues: CASSQYLNEKLFF.

In this sample, this clone turned up once. Other DNA sequences in the same sample also yield this CDR3. The chain employs TRBV28 and TRBJ2-3, with 9 bases fitting TRBD2. The CDR3 has 15 residues. Germline CDR1 and CDR2: MDHEN and SYDVKM. J gave up 1 base and V 4 bases, and 3 bases lay outside the gene matches. Written as DNA, the CDR3 is TGTGCCAGCAGTTCCCGGACTAGCGGCACAGATACGCAGTATTTT. Translating it yields CASSSRTSGTDTQYF. The full variable domain, rest sourced from reference TRBV28 and TRBJ2-3, is DVKVTQSSRYLVKRTGEKVFLECVQDMDHENMFWYRQDPGLGLRLIYFSYDVKMKEKGDIPEGYSVSREKKERFSLILESASTNQTSMYLCASSSRTSGTDTQYFGPGTRLTVL.

This clone was seen a handful of times. V and J are TRBV5-1 and TRBJ1-1; D gene unclear. In germline, CDR1 is SGHRS, CDR2 YFSETQ. The CDR3 extends over 17 amino acids. The germline V and J ends were trimmed by 0 bases and 2 bases, with 17 bases remaining between them. The CDR3 loop is CASSLEIWSSGNTEAFF. The CDR3 bases are TGCGCCAGCAGCTTGGAAATTTGGAGTTCGGGAAACACTGAAGCTTTCTTT.

This chain uses TRBV11-3 with TRBJ1-1; tentative D call: TRBD1 (5 bases). The CDR3 has 16 amino acids. Germline CDR1 reads SGHNT; CDR2 reads YENEEA. Trimming removed 1 base at V and 1 base at J, with 13 bases between. CDR3 sequence reads: CASSLGGLVGNTEAFF. CDR3 in DNA: TGTGCCAGCAGCTTAGGGGGACTGGTAGGGAACACTGAAGCTTTCTTT.

This clone was seen just once. The CDR3 bases are TGCGCCAGCAGCCAAGGGGCCGGGGAGATCCCGTACGAGCAGTACTTC. This encodes CASSQGAGEIPYEQYF. The rearrangement joins TRBV4-3 to TRBJ2-7, with a tentative D call TRBD2 (5 bases). Germline V lookup: CDR1 LGHNA, CDR2 YSLEER. There are 16 residues in the CDR3. V lost 1 base and J 4 bases, leaving 17 bases between the germline ends.

This chain joins TRBV4-3 and TRBJ1-5, with D unclear. Germline V gene data show CDR1 as LGHNA and CDR2 as YSLEER. There are 14 residues in the CDR3. Trimming shortened V by 3 bases and J by 4 bases, and 10 bases separated the two germline ends. This CDR3 is CASSQSIVNQPQHF. CDR3 bases: TGCGCCAGCAGCCAGAGTATAGTTAATCAGCCCCAGCATTTT.

The V and J genes are TRBV30 and TRBJ1-2, with TRBD1 matching 7 bases. This CDR3 is built from 14 residues. V was pared by 0 bases and J by 5 bases, with 6 bases of the junction left unmatched. The germline CDR1 and CDR2 sequences are GTSNPN and SVGIG (reference sequence). The CDR3 spells CAWSVKGAAYGYTF. The DNA for the CDR3 is TGTGCCTGGAGTGTAAAGGGGGCCGCTTATGGCTACACCTTC.

The CDR3 region has the DNA TGTGCCAGCAGTGTTGAGCGGGATAGGGGGAATGAGCAGTTCTTC. Its translation is CASSVERDRGNEQFF. The rearrangement links TRBV2 to TRBJ2-1; weak D call: TRBD2 (7 bases). This CDR3 spans 15 amino acids. V was shortened by 4 bases and J by 7 bases, with 17 bases between the two germline ends. The V gene's germline CDR1 is SNHLY and CDR2 FYNNEI.